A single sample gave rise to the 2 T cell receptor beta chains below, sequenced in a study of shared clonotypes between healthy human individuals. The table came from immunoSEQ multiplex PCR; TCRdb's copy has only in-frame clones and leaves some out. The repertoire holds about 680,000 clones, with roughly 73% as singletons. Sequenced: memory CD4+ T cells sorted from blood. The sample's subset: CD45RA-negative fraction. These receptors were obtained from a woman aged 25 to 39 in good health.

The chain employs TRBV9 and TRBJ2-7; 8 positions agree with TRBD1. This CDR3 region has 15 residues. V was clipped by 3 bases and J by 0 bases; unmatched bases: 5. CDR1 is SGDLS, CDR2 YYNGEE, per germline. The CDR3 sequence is CASSAGQAVSYEQYF. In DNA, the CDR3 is TGTGCCAGCAGCGCGGGACAGGCTGTCTCCTACGAGCAGTACTTC.

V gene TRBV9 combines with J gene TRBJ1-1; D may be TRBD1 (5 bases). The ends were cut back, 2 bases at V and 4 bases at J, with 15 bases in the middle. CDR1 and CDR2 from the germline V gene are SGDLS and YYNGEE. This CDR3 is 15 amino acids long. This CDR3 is CASSVGLKRGTEAFF. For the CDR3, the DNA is TGTGCCAGCAGCGTGGGACTCAAAAGGGGCACTGAAGCTTTCTTT.